What follows are 32 T cell receptor beta chains derived from one specimen sequenced in a study of T cell responses to AZD1222 COVID-19 vaccine. Data came from immunoSEQ multiplex PCR; TCRdb stores just in-frame clones and leaves some out. Counted here are over 85,000 clones, 85% to 90% occurring once; the ten biggest clones make up 5%. The starting material was peripheral blood, obtained on day 0 of AZD1222 vaccination. The receptors shown here come from an adult in good health.

This chain joins TRBV3-1 (or the pseudogene TRBV3-2) and TRBJ1-3, with D uncertain. The V end lost 0 bases, the J end lost 0 bases, and 12 bases lay between the germline ends. In germline, CDR1 is LGHDT, CDR2 YNNKEL (reference sequence). This CDR3 contains 17 residues. This CDR3 is CASSQDQNTLSGNTIYF. In nucleotides, the CDR3 is TGTGCCAGCAGCCAAGACCAGAATACCCTCTCTGGAAACACCATATATTTT.

The V call is TRBV10-3, the J call TRBJ2-2, with 7 bases aligning to TRBD1. This CDR3 spans 15 amino acids. Per germline, CDR1 ENHRY and CDR2 SYGVKD. V lost 5 bases to trimming and J lost 4 bases; unmatched junction nucleotides: 7. As DNA, the CDR3 is TGTGCCATCAGTAAAACAGGGGCCCCCACCGGGGAGCTGTTTTTT. Residues: CAISKTGAPTGELFF.

The chain uses TRBV29-1 and TRBJ1-3; TRBD1 agrees at 7 bases. The germline gives CDR1 SQVTM, CDR2 ANQGSEA. This CDR3 contains 11 residues. In DNA, the CDR3 is TGCAGTTACAGGGGTGGAAACACCATATATTTT. Its translation is CSYRGGNTIYF.

The chain recombines TRBV5-6 with TRBJ1-2, with D perhaps TRBD1 (5 bases). The CDR3 runs 13 residues. The germline V and J ends were trimmed by 0 bases and 2 bases, with 5 bases remaining between them. Germline V gives CDR1 SGHDT, CDR2 YYEEEE. The CDR3 coding sequence is TGTGCCAGCAGCTTGGGGGGGAACTATGGCTACACCTTC. Protein: CASSLGGNYGYTF.

The chain is built from TRBV2 and TRBJ1-5; D is unclear. CDR1 SNHLY and CDR2 FYNNEI come from the germline V gene. The CDR3 runs to 14 residues. V lost 0 bases, J lost 9 bases, and 12 bases lay in between. The CDR3 region is CASSEAAGPGPQHF. In DNA, the CDR3 is TGTGCCAGCAGTGAAGCGGCGGGTCCGGGGCCCCAGCATTTT.

The V call is TRBV10-3, the J call TRBJ2-1; no clear D. Germline loops: CDR1 ENHRY, CDR2 SYGVKD. Between the trimmed V and J ends, which lost 3 bases and 0 bases, there was a span of 9 bases. This CDR3 spans 15 amino acids. The CDR3 bases are TGTGCCATCAGTGACAGTATTATCTCCTACAATGAGCAGTTCTTC. Its protein product is CAISDSIISYNEQFF.

The chain carries TRBV7-2 and TRBJ2-3; 7 bases align to TRBD2. The CDR3 has 13 amino acids. The V gene's germline CDR1 is SGHTA and CDR2 FQGNSA. The V and J ends lost 5 bases and 6 bases, in that order; junction bases with no gene match: 5. The DNA of the CDR3 is TGTGCCAGCAGCGTGGGGGGGGTTGATACGCAGTATTTT. It yields the protein CASSVGGVDTQYF.

The chain recombines TRBV4-3 with TRBJ1-1; D not resolved. The germline V gene has CDR1 LGHNA and CDR2 YSLEER. The germline V and J ends were trimmed by 4 bases and 3 bases, with 15 bases remaining between them. CDR3 size: 15 residues. As DNA, the CDR3 is TGCGCCAGCAGCCGGAATCTGATGACGGACACTGAAGCTTTCTTT. Its protein is CASSRNLMTDTEAFF.

This clone was observed once. V is TRBV2 and J is TRBJ2-1; the D gene is possibly TRBD2 (6 bases). Per the germline V gene, CDR1 is SNHLY and CDR2 is FYNNEI. V lost 2 bases and J lost 9, with 14 bases in between. This CDR3 is built from 14 residues. CDR3 in DNA: TGTGCCAGCAGTGAATCCGACATGGGGGGTGAGCAGTTCTTC. It codes for CASSESDMGGEQFF.

This rearrangement joins TRBV5-5 to TRBJ1-1; D gene ambiguous. The CDR3 has 14 residues. Trimming shortened V by 2 bases and J by 1 base, and 9 bases separated the two germline ends. Germline lookup yields CDR1 SGHKS and CDR2 YYEKEE (reference sequence). CDR3 bases: TGTGCCAGCAGCTTTGTTGCAGGGAACACTGAAGCTTTCTTT. The encoded protein is CASSFVAGNTEAFF. The full variable domain, in which reference TRBV5-5 and TRBJ1-1 provide the parts outside the CDR3, is DAGVTQSPTHLIKTRGQQVTLRCSPISGHKSVSWYQQVLGQGPQFIFQYYEKEERGRGNFPDRFSARQFPNYSSELNVNALLLGDSALYLCASSFVAGNTEAFFGQGTRLTVV.

The chain has TRBV7-8 and TRBJ1-1; no clear D. Germline values: CDR1 SGHVS, CDR2 FQNEAQ. The CDR3 runs to 14 residues. The V end lost 5 bases, the J end lost 1 base, and 11 bases lay between the germline ends. This CDR3 is CASSRRRQNTEAFF. CDR3 nucleotide sequence: TGTGCCAGCAGCCGCCGGCGGCAGAACACTGAAGCTTTCTTT.

The table lists this clone with a count of one. The chain combines TRBV10-2 with TRBJ2-3; the match to TRBD1 covers 10 bases. The CDR3 totals 17 residues. The junction had 16 bases not matched to a gene; V was cut back by 8 bases and J by 5 bases. Germline V gene sequence: CDR1 WSHSY, CDR2 SAAADI. Here the CDR3 DNA reads TGCGCCAGCTGTCACCCCCCGACAGGGGGCCCGGAAGATACGCAGTATTTT. This sequence encodes CASCHPPTGGPEDTQYF.

This chain joins TRBV12-3 or TRBV12-4 and TRBJ1-1; no firm D call. This CDR3 region has 12 residues. V lost 3 bases to trimming and J lost 4 bases, with 6 bases between them. The CDR3 sequence is CASSFWGTEAFF. The CDR3 DNA follows: TGTGCCAGCAGTTTTTGGGGCACTGAAGCTTTCTTT.

This clone was seen just once. V gene TRBV6-2 or TRBV6-3 combines with J gene TRBJ1-3; no reliable D call. V was cut by 0 bases and J by 0 bases, with 9 bases left in between. CDR3 size: 16 residues. Germline V lookup: CDR1 MNHEY, CDR2 SVGEGT. For the CDR3, the DNA is TGTGCCAGCAGTTACTCGCGGGGAAGCTCTGGAAACACCATATATTTT. Amino acids: CASSYSRGSSGNTIYF.

The chain employs TRBV24-1 and TRBJ1-1, with 7 bases identical to TRBD1. Germline CDR1 and CDR2: KGHDR and SFDVKD. The CDR3 spans 16 residues. V shed 7 bases, J shed 0 bases, and the junction held 10 bases outside the gene matches. In nucleotides, the CDR3 is TGTGCCACCAGGGAGACAGGGAACACGATGAACACTGAAGCTTTCTTT. Translating it yields CATRETGNTMNTEAFF.

The chain has TRBV9 and TRBJ1-6, with D possibly TRBD1 on 5 matching bases. Germline V gene lookup returns CDR1 SGDLS and CDR2 YYNGEE. Trimming shortened V by 2 bases and J by 0 bases, and 12 bases separated the two germline ends. This CDR3 is built from 17 residues. CDR3 nucleotides: TGTGCCAGCAGCGTTAGTGGGGGGAGCTCCTATAATTCACCCCTCCACTTT. This encodes CASSVSGGSSYNSPLHF.

This clone was seen only once. The chain couples TRBV5-1 to TRBJ1-4, with 8 bases fitting TRBD1. The germline CDR1 and CDR2 sequences are SGHRS and YFSETQ. CDR3 size: 16 residues. After removal of 0 bases from V and 4 bases from J, the junction contained 5 bases not matched to a gene. CDR3 in DNA: TGCGCCAGCAGCTTGGTGCAGGGGGCTGGTAATGAAAAACTGTTTTTT. Its protein is CASSLVQGAGNEKLFF.

This sequence joins TRBV28 and TRBJ2-7; the D gene is possibly TRBD2 (5 bases). The CDR3 runs to 13 residues. From germline, CDR1 is MDHEN and CDR2 SYDVKM. Trimming removed 2 bases at V and 7 bases at J, with 12 bases between. As DNA, the CDR3 is TGTGCCAGCAGTTTAGTGGACTCGGGGGAGCAGTACTTC. Encoded protein: CASSLVDSGEQYF.

The chain has TRBV28 and TRBJ1-1; a weak D match, TRBD1 (5 bases). The germline gives CDR1 MDHEN, CDR2 SYDVKM. Trimming took 4 bases from V and 0 from J, leaving 9 bases between them. This CDR3 has 14 amino acids. The CDR3 region has the DNA TGTGCCAGCAGTTATGGGACGGTGAACACTGAAGCTTTCTTT. It yields the protein CASSYGTVNTEAFF.

The J gene is TRBJ1-5, the V gene TRBV5-8; no clear D. The CDR3 consists of 15 residues. Germline V gene sequence: CDR1 SGHTS, CDR2 YDEGEE. V lost 3 bases and J lost 2, with 12 bases in between. CDR3 sequence (DNA): TGTGCCAGCAGCTGGAGGGTGAGGGGCAATCAGCCCCAGCATTTT. Protein: CASSWRVRGNQPQHF.

The chain uses TRBV13 and TRBJ2-7; D uncertain. Germline CDR1 reads PRHDT; CDR2 reads FYEKMQ (reference sequence). The CDR3 is 13 residues long. V was pared by 2 bases and J by 2 bases, with 7 bases between. The CDR3 region has the DNA TGTGCCAGCAGCTTAAATGGAGCCTACGAGCAGTACTTC. Its protein product is CASSLNGAYEQYF.

The table lists this clone with a count of one. This rearrangement joins TRBV7-2 to TRBJ2-2; D may match TRBD1 or TRBD2 (5 bases each). From germline, CDR1 is SGHTA and CDR2 FQGNSA. The germline V and J ends were trimmed by 1 base and 6 bases, with 12 bases remaining between them. The CDR3 has 15 amino acids. CDR3 coding DNA: TGTGCCAGCAGCTTAGTTGGGGCAGCGGCCGGGGAGCTGTTTTTT. This translates into CASSLVGAAAGELFF.

The chain employs TRBV5-4 and TRBJ1-1; D might be TRBD1 (5 bases). CDR1 is SGHNT, CDR2 YYREEE, per germline (reference sequence). Trimming shortened V by 9 bases and J by 0 bases, and 18 bases separated the two germline ends. This CDR3 has 15 residues. The CDR3 protein is CATLRGGPMNTEAFF. CDR3 coding DNA: TGTGCCACCTTGCGGGGGGGTCCGATGAACACTGAAGCTTTCTTT. Full variable domain (rest looked up from reference TRBV5-4 and TRBJ1-1): ETGVTQSPTHLIKTRGQQVTLRCSSQSGHNTVSWYQQALGQGPQFIFQYYREEENGRGNFPPRFSGLQFPNYSSELNVNALELDDSALYLCATLRGGPMNTEAFFGQGTRLTVV.

The chain employs TRBV15 and TRBJ2-5; 7 nucleotides match TRBD1. Per the germline V gene, CDR1 is LNHNV and CDR2 is YYDKDF (reference sequence). The CDR3 runs to 15 residues. Unmatched junction bases numbered 5, after V lost 0 bases and J lost 4 bases. The CDR3, as DNA: TGTGCCACCAGCAGAGATAGGGCAGGGGGAGAGACCCAGTACTTC. Its translation: CATSRDRAGGETQYF.

The chain links TRBV6-2 or TRBV6-3 to TRBJ2-4, with TRBD2 matching over 9 bases. V gave up 6 bases and J gave up 6 bases; unmatched junction bases: 6. There are 14 residues in the CDR3. The V gene's germline CDR1 is MNHEY and CDR2 SVGEGT. The CDR3 DNA follows: TGTGCCAGCAGCCGACTAGCGGAACTAAACATTCAGTACTTC. Translation gives CASSRLAELNIQYF.

The genes are TRBV19 and TRBJ1-6, with TRBD1 matching over 8 bases. The trim removed 5 bases at V and 7 bases at J, leaving 4 bases unmatched. CDR1 and CDR2 from the germline V gene are LNHDA and SQIVND (reference sequence). CDR3 length equals 14 residues. CDR3 amino acids: CASSPRTGNSPLHF. CDR3 DNA: TGTGCCAGTAGTCCCCGGACAGGGAATTCACCCCTCCACTTT.

The chain carries TRBV13 and TRBJ2-1, with 8 bases fitting TRBD2. This CDR3 contains 16 residues. In germline, CDR1 is PRHDT, CDR2 FYEKMQ (reference sequence). The trim removed 6 bases at V and 7 bases at J, leaving 14 bases unmatched. This chain's CDR3 is CASSSLGGRPGNEQFF. Here the CDR3 DNA reads TGTGCCAGCAGTTCCCTAGGCGGGAGGCCCGGGAATGAGCAGTTCTTC.

The chain carries TRBV28 and TRBJ1-1; no clear D. CDR3 length equals 14 residues. Germline CDR1 and CDR2: MDHEN and SYDVKM. V was trimmed by 8 bases and J by 1 base, leaving 14 bases between them. CDR3 residues: CASQLSSRNTEAFF. CDR3 in DNA: TGTGCCAGCCAACTCAGTAGCCGGAACACTGAAGCTTTCTTT.

J is TRBJ2-7 and V is TRBV4-3; TRBD1 matches at 9 bases. Unmatched junction bases numbered 8, after V lost 1 base and J lost 4 bases. The CDR3 spans 16 residues. Germline assignment: CDR1 LGHNA and CDR2 YSLEER. CDR3 in amino acids: CASSQGSGDRAYEQYF. The CDR3 DNA reads as TGCGCCAGCAGCCAAGGATCAGGGGACAGGGCTTACGAGCAGTACTTC.

J is TRBJ1-5 and V is TRBV15; D might be TRBD1 (5 bases). The CDR3 is made up of 14 amino acids. With 8 bases removed from V and 3 bases from J, the gap between germline ends came to 14 bases. Germline-derived CDR1 and CDR2 are LNHNV and YYDKDF (reference sequence). The DNA of the CDR3 is TGTGCCACCCGAGGGGCAGGGCCCAATCAGCCCCAGCATTTT. Translated: CATRGAGPNQPQHF. Complete variable domain (other parts from reference TRBV15 and TRBJ1-5): DAMVIQNPRYQVTQFGKPVTLSCSQTLNHNVMYWYQQKSSQAPKLLFHYYDKDFNNEADTPDNFQSRRPNTSFCFLDIRSPGLGDTAMYLCATRGAGPNQPQHFGDGTRLSIL.

This chain joins TRBV3-1 (or the pseudogene TRBV3-2) and TRBJ2-1; D may be TRBD1 (6 bases). Per the germline V gene, CDR1 is LGHDT and CDR2 is YNNKEL (reference sequence). V lost 6 bases and J lost 10, with 13 bases in between. The CDR3 sequence is 12 residues long. The CDR3 reads CASSYVGQEQFF. In nucleotides, the CDR3 is TGTGCCAGCAGTTACGTAGGACAGGAGCAGTTCTTC.

The chain combines TRBV28 with TRBJ1-4; the D gene is possibly TRBD1 (6 bases). Between the trimmed V and J ends, which lost 2 bases and 4 bases, there was a span of 14 bases. The CDR3 runs to 16 residues. The germline gives CDR1 MDHEN, CDR2 SYDVKM. CDR3 coding DNA: TGTGCCAGCAGTTTAACCGAGGGGGTTCGTAATGAAAAACTGTTTTTT. Translated, it gives CASSLTEGVRNEKLFF.